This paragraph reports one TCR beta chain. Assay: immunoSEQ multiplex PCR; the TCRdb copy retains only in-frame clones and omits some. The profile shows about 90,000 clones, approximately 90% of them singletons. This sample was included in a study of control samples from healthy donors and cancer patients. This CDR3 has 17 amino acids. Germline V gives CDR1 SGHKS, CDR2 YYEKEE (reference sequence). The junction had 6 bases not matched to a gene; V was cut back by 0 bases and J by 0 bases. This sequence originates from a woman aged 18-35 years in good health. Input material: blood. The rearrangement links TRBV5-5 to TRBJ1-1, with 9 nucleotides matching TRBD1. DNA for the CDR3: TGTGCCAGCAGCTTGGTTGGGACAGGGTGGCTGAACACTGAAGCTTTCTTT. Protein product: CASSLVGTGWLNTEAFF.